This T cell receptor (beta chain) was identified in a study of regulatory T cells in long-lasting Graves disease. Study-wide findings and caveats: With a few thousand shared public clonotypes, persistent patients exceeded new patients, who shared more than 900. Having few samples may have compromised the accuracy.

This clonotype turned up a few times. Its antigen is unknown. A far larger clone is a single base away, which makes a read error likely. With iRepertoire HTBI primers and Arm-PCR of CDR3 regions, TCR beta libraries were built. TCRdb processed the multiplex PCR reads anew with MiXCR; each CDR3 protein has one entry. The data show around 240,000 distinct CDR3 sequences, 15% to 20% seen once. The sample's time point: newly diagnosed GD, antithyroid drugs for less than 3 months. Isolated PBMC RNA provided the starting material for the TCR library. This same sample was also part of a study on T cells in Graves' hyperthyroidism and ophthalmopathy. That source reports: In the first-round RT-PCR of the TCR CDR3, the HTBI primer set was used.

The receptor was isolated from a woman aged 25 to 39 with Graves disease. This specimen consisted of peripheral blood mononuclear cells (PBMCs), obtained at new diagnosis, from a patient treated with antithyroid drugs.

CDR3 nucleotides: TGTGCCAGCAGCAGGGGACATAGTAACACTGTAGCTTTCTTT. As protein: CASSRGHSNTVAFF. The chain recombines TRBV11-2 with TRBJ1-1; TRBD1 might be the D (6 bases). Germline V gene data show CDR1 as SGHAT and CDR2 as FQNNGV. The CDR3 is 14 residues long.